The next 12 T cell receptor beta chains were all read from a single sample in a study of cytomegalovirus exposure and HLA in healthy donors. The PCR made use of 60 Vbeta and 13 Jbeta primers. The method was immunoSEQ multiplex PCR; TCRdb's version includes in-frame clones alone and lacks a portion of them. This table has 170,000 or so clones, around 80% appearing once. Sequences were obtained from PBMCs. These receptors all stem from a woman aged 45-59 years in good health and CMV-seropositive.

V gene TRBV7-9 combines with J gene TRBJ2-5; 10 nucleotides agree with TRBD2. Gene TRBJ2-7 matches the end of the DNA better, so the J call may be wrong. Looked up from germline, CDR1 is SEHNR and CDR2 is FQNEAQ (reference sequence). This CDR3 contains 14 residues. CDR3 DNA: TGTGCCAGCAGCTTACTAGCGGGAGTGGCCGAGCAGTACTTC. It codes for CASSLLAGVAEQYF.

This clone was found once. This rearrangement joins TRBV25-1 to TRBJ2-1, with no clear D. Trimming removed 7 bases at V and 4 bases at J, with 8 bases between. Germline V gene data show CDR1 as MGHDK and CDR2 as SYGVNS. This CDR3 comprises 12 residues. DNA for the CDR3: TGTGCCAGCACACGGTCGTACAATGAGCAGTTCTTC. This translates into CASTRSYNEQFF. Full variable domain (rest looked up from reference TRBV25-1 and TRBJ2-1): EADIYQTPRYLVIGTGKKITLECSQTMGHDKMYWYQQDPGMELHLIHYSYGVNSTEKGDLSSESTVSRIRTEHFPLTLESARPSHTSQYLCASTRSYNEQFFGPGTRLTVL.

This rearrangement joins TRBV7-3 to TRBJ2-4; 9 bases match TRBD1. This CDR3 is built from 15 residues. Looked up from germline, CDR1 is SGHTA and CDR2 is FQGTGA. J was trimmed by 9 bases and V by 2 bases; bases with no gene match: 8. The CDR3 spells CASSLGTGMLVIQYF. CDR3 coding DNA: TGTGCCAGCAGCTTAGGGACAGGGATGTTAGTCATTCAGTACTTC.

The chain combines TRBV4-3 with TRBJ1-1; 7 bases line up with TRBD1. Germline CDR1 reads LGHNA; CDR2 reads YSLEER. The length of the CDR3 is 14 residues. V was clipped by 3 bases and J by 4 bases; unmatched bases: 5. Written as DNA, the CDR3 is TGCGCCAGCAGCCACGGGGACAGACCCACTGAAGCTTTCTTT. Its translation: CASSHGDRPTEAFF.

A few counts support this clone. This rearrangement joins TRBV5-4 to TRBJ1-2, with TRBD1 as a possible D gene (6 bases). Germline CDR1 reads SGHNT; CDR2 reads YYREEE (reference sequence). Trimming left V 3 bases short and J 3 bases short, with 9 bases between. There are 13 residues in the CDR3. CDR3 amino acids: CASSSDSHYGYTF. The CDR3 DNA sequence: TGTGCCAGCAGCTCGGACAGTCACTATGGCTACACCTTC. Looking up the rest from reference TRBV5-4 and TRBJ1-2 gives the full variable domain: ETGVTQSPTHLIKTRGQQVTLRCSSQSGHNTVSWYQQALGQGPQFIFQYYREEENGRGNFPPRFSGLQFPNYSSELNVNALELDDSALYLCASSSDSHYGYTFGSGTRLTVV.

The CDR3 loop reads CASSLVGGRAFYEQYF. Written as DNA, the CDR3 is TGTGCCAGCAGCTTAGTTGGCGGGAGGGCCTTCTACGAGCAGTACTTC. The V and J genes are TRBV7-8 and TRBJ2-7; TRBD2 matches at 9 bases. CDR1 SGHVS and CDR2 FQNEAQ come from the germline V gene. The CDR3 contains 16 residues. V was pared by 1 base and J by 3 bases, with 7 bases of the junction left unmatched.

This CDR3 reads CASIPGGGNSPYEQYF. As DNA, the CDR3 is TGTGCCAGCATCCCTGGGGGGGGGAATTCCCCCTACGAGCAGTACTTC. V is TRBV7-8 and J is TRBJ2-7; TRBD2 aligns across 7 bases. V was pared by 7 bases and J by 2 bases, with 14 bases of the junction left unmatched. CDR1 SGHVS and CDR2 FQNEAQ come from the germline V gene. This CDR3 has 16 amino acids. Full variable domain (outside the CDR3, taken from reference TRBV7-8 and TRBJ2-7): GAGVSQSPRYKVAKRGQDVALRCDPISGHVSLFWYQQALGQGPEFLTYFQNEAQLDKSGLPSDRFFAERPEGSVSTLKIQRTQQEDSAVYLCASIPGGGNSPYEQYFGPGTRLTVT.

On this clone itself: Sequence at one end of the junction differs from germline and may be a read error. The chain has TRBV7-7 and TRBJ2-2, with 7 bases that match TRBD2. The CDR3 totals 17 residues. The germline V gene encodes CDR1 SSHAT and CDR2 FNYEAQ (reference sequence). DNA for the CDR3: TGTGCTAGCAGCTTAGGGACCGGGGGGAGAGACGTCGGGGAGCTGTTTTTT. Protein: CASSLGTGGRDVGELFF.

The rearrangement links TRBV29-1 to TRBJ1-2; unclear D gene. This CDR3 has 14 amino acids. The germline V gene encodes CDR1 SQVTM and CDR2 ANQGSEA. V gave up 0 bases and J gave up 3 bases, with 11 bases separating them. As DNA, the CDR3 is TGCAGCGTTGAAGATCTCACGCGGTACTATGGCTACACCTTC. The encoded protein is CSVEDLTRYYGYTF.

CDR3 in DNA: TGCAGCGTTGTCAGGGGGATTAATGAAAAACTGTTTTTT. Translation: CSVVRGINEKLFF. V gene TRBV29-1 combines with J gene TRBJ1-4; 7 nucleotides match TRBD1. This CDR3 is built from 13 residues. Germline trimming cut 4 bases from V and 4 bases from J; bases unmatched to any gene: 3. In germline, CDR1 is SQVTM, CDR2 ANQGSEA.

Concerning this clone: This CDR3 fails to terminate in the conserved phenylalanine or tryptophan, so it likely reflects a read error. The CDR3, as DNA: TGTGCCAGTACCCGCACCCAGGGGAGTGGCTACACCTCC. Its translation is CASTRTQGSGYTS. This chain joins TRBV28 and TRBJ1-2, with D possibly being TRBD1 (6 bases). V lost 9 bases to trimming and J lost 7 bases, with 18 bases between them. Germline loops: CDR1 MDHEN, CDR2 SYDVKM. This CDR3 has 13 residues.

V gene TRBV19 combines with J gene TRBJ2-2; D perhaps matches TRBD2 (6 bases). Deletions cut 3 bases from V and 7 bases from J, with 9 bases between. This CDR3 is built from 13 residues. CDR1 LNHDA and CDR2 SQIVND come from the germline V gene (reference sequence). The CDR3 bases are TGTGCCAGTAGTATGTCGGGACTCGGGGAGCTGTTTTTT. Protein product: CASSMSGLGELFF.